The rows below give T cell receptor beta chains drawn from one sample of a study of technical replicates of blood from a few donors. Profiled with immunoSEQ multiplex PCR; TCRdb holds only in-frame clones, not every one. The repertoire consists of roughly 72,000 clones, with roughly 97% occurring once and the leading ten covering about 0.3%. The sequenced sample consisted of T cells isolated from PBMCs. The receptors shown here come from a human donor in good health. Each CDR3 is given with its conserved first and last residue. Fields, in order: J gene, V gene, clone size, CDR3 length, D gene, CDR3 DNA, CDR3 protein. A D gene is named only where the DNA matches it firmly. Only part of the rows carry a size: once, few, many, or a class if the clone is expanded.

J: TRBJ2-7; V: TRBV7-2; size: NA; length: 15; D: TRBD1; DNA: TGTGCCAGCAGCAGGGACAGGGGAGTTATCTACGAGCAGTACTTC; CDR3: CASSRDRGVIYEQYF
J: TRBJ2-7; V: TRBV23-1; size: NA; length: 16; D: TRBD2; DNA: TGCGCCAGCAGTCCTACCCCACTAGCGGGGCCCTACGAGCAGTACTTC; CDR3: CASSPTPLAGPYEQYF
J: TRBJ1-2; V: TRBV15; size: NA; length: 17; D: TRBD1; DNA: TGTGCCACCAGCAGAGATATAACCGGGACAGGGCTCTATGGCTACACCTTC; CDR3: CATSRDITGTGLYGYTF
J: TRBJ2-1; V: TRBV14; size: NA; length: 17; D: NA; DNA: TGTGCCAGCAGCCAAGGTGAAGACTATAGCTCCTACAATGAGCAGTTCTTC; CDR3: CASSQGEDYSSYNEQFF
J: TRBJ1-4; V: TRBV6-5; size: NA; length: 15; D: NA; DNA: TGTGCCAGCTTTAGGGCAGGGGACGGTAATGAAAAACTGTTTTTT; CDR3: CASFRAGDGNEKLFF
J: TRBJ1-2; V: TRBV2; size: NA; length: 13; D: NA; DNA: TGTGCCAGCAGTGGGGGGCAGAAATATGGCTACACCTTC; CDR3: CASSGGQKYGYTF
J: TRBJ2-5; V: TRBV2; size: NA; length: 15; D: TRBD2; DNA: TGTGCCAGCAGTGAAAACCTGGCGGGAGGAGAGACCCAGTACTTC; CDR3: CASSENLAGGETQYF
J: TRBJ2-2; V: TRBV27; size: NA; length: 16; D: TRBD1; DNA: TGTGCCAGCAGTTTATATATAGGACAGGTCGCCGGGGAGCTGTTTTTT; CDR3: CASSLYIGQVAGELFF
J: TRBJ1-2; V: TRBV11-2; size: NA; length: 18; D: NA; DNA: TGTGCCAGCAGCTTAGAGGGGGGGAGGGCTATTGGTAACTATGGCTACACCTTC; CDR3: CASSLEGGRAIGNYGYTF
J: TRBJ2-7; V: TRBV29-1; size: NA; length: 13; D: TRBD1; DNA: TGCAGCGTTGATTTCGGACAGGGGTACGAGCAGTACTTC; CDR3: CSVDFGQGYEQYF
J: TRBJ1-5; V: TRBV28; size: NA; length: 13; D: NA; DNA: TGTGCCAGCAATTCAGGGAGCAATCAGCCCCAGCATTTT; CDR3: CASNSGSNQPQHF
J: TRBJ2-7; V: TRBV6-5; size: NA; length: 15; D: TRBD2; DNA: TGTGCCAGCACCTTAGAACTAGCGGGATTTACGGAGCAGTACTTC; CDR3: CASTLELAGFTEQYF
J: TRBJ2-1; V: TRBV5-6; size: NA; length: 14; D: TRBD2; DNA: TGTGCCAGCAGCTTTGCGGGAGGAACCAATGAGCAGTTCTTC; CDR3: CASSFAGGTNEQFF
J: TRBJ2-2; V: TRBV11-3; size: NA; length: 15; D: NA; DNA: TGTGCCAGCAGTCCCAGCGGGCTTTACACCGGGGAGCTGTTTTTT; CDR3: CASSPSGLYTGELFF
J: TRBJ2-7; V: TRBV5-4; size: NA; length: 14; D: NA; DNA: TGTGCCAGCAGCTTCGGGGGAATCGTCGACGAGCAGTACTTC; CDR3: CASSFGGIVDEQYF
J: TRBJ2-5; V: TRBV11-3; size: NA; length: 15; D: TRBD1; DNA: TGTGCCAGCAGCTTCTCCAGGGGGCACGGAGAGACCCAGTACTTC; CDR3: CASSFSRGHGETQYF
J: TRBJ2-1; V: TRBV11-1; size: NA; length: 17; D: TRBD2; DNA: TGTGCCAGCAGCTTAGCTGGCGGGAGGACTGCGGATGGCGAGCAGTTCTTC; CDR3: CASSLAGGRTADGEQFF
J: TRBJ1-2; V: TRBV5-6; size: once; length: 11; D: NA; DNA: TGTGCCAGCAGCTTGCAAAGCGGCTACACCTTC; CDR3: CASSLQSGYTF
J: TRBJ2-1; V: TRBV18; size: NA; length: 16; D: TRBD2; DNA: TGTGCCAGCTCACCAAGGGTAGCGGGAACCTACAATGAGCAGTTCTTC; CDR3: CASSPRVAGTYNEQFF
J: TRBJ1-1; V: TRBV5-4; size: NA; length: 14; D: NA; DNA: TGTGCCAGCACCTCAGACAGGTATCACACTGAAGCTTTCTTT; CDR3: CASTSDRYHTEAFF
J: TRBJ2-4; V: TRBV28; size: NA; length: 14; D: NA; DNA: TGTGCCAGCACCCCTGCAGGGGCCAAAAACATTCAGTACTTC; CDR3: CASTPAGAKNIQYF
J: TRBJ1-2; V: TRBV4-2; size: once; length: 14; D: TRBD1; DNA: TGTGCCAGCAGCCCGACCAGGGGGTCCTATGGCTACACCTTC; CDR3: CASSPTRGSYGYTF
J: TRBJ1-2; V: TRBV9; size: once; length: 15; D: NA; DNA: TGTGCCAGCAGCGTAGGTGGGAGTAATAACTATGGCTACACCTTC; CDR3: CASSVGGSNNYGYTF
J: TRBJ2-1; V: TRBV10-1; size: once; length: 15; D: TRBD2; DNA: TGCGCCAGCAGTGACGGGGCTAGCGGATACAATGAGCAGTTCTTC; CDR3: CASSDGASGYNEQFF
J: TRBJ1-2; V: TRBV6-5; size: once; length: 13; D: TRBD1; DNA: TGTGCCAGCAGTTACGAGGGGGCTCGAGGCTACACCTTC; CDR3: CASSYEGARGYTF
J: TRBJ2-1; V: TRBV4-2; size: NA; length: 16; D: NA; DNA: TGTGCCAGCAGCCAAGACTGGGGGCAGGCCTACAATGAGCAGTTCTTC; CDR3: CASSQDWGQAYNEQFF
J: TRBJ2-3; V: TRBV9; size: once; length: 16; D: NA; DNA: TGTGCCAGCAGCAAGGCATCGGCAGGGGTGTTAGATACGCAGTATTTT; CDR3: CASSKASAGVLDTQYF
J: TRBJ2-1; V: TRBV5-1; size: NA; length: 19; D: TRBD2; DNA: TGCGCCAGCAGTTCATCCTATAGACTAGCGGGAGGGCCGGGGGATGAGCAGTTCTTC; CDR3: CASSSSYRLAGGPGDEQFF
J: TRBJ1-2; V: TRBV6-5; size: NA; length: 15; D: TRBD1; DNA: TGTGCCAGCAGTTCAACGAACAGGGGTCTGTTTGGCTACACCTTC; CDR3: CASSSTNRGLFGYTF
J: TRBJ2-7; V: TRBV4-3; size: NA; length: 16; D: NA; DNA: TGCGCCAGCAGCCAAGAGGCCACTGGCGGGAACTACGAGCAGTACTTC; CDR3: CASSQEATGGNYEQYF
J: TRBJ2-2; V: TRBV19; size: NA; length: 15; D: NA; DNA: TGTGCCAGTAGTATATTCGGCGGGTACACCGGGGAGCTGTTTTTT; CDR3: CASSIFGGYTGELFF